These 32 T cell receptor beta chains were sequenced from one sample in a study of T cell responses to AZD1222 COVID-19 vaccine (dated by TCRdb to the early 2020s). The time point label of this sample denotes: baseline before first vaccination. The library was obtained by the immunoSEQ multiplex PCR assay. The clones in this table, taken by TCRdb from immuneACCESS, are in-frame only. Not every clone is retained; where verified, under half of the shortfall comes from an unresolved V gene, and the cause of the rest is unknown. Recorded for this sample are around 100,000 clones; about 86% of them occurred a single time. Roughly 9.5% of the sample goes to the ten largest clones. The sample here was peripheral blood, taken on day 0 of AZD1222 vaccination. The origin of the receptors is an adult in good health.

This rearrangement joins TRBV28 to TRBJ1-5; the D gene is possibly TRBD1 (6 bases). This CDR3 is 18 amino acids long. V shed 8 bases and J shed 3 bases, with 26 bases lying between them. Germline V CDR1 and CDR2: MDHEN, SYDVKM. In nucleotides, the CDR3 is TGTGCCAGCCATCCAGAAAGTTCAGGTTGGACAGACAATCAGCCCCAGCATTTT. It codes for CASHPESSGWTDNQPQHF.

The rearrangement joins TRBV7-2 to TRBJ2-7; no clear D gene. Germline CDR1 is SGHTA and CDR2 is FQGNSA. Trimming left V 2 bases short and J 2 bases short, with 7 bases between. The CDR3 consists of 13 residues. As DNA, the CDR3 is TGTGCCAGCAGCTTAAGTCTGCCCTACGAGCAGTACTTC. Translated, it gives CASSLSLPYEQYF.

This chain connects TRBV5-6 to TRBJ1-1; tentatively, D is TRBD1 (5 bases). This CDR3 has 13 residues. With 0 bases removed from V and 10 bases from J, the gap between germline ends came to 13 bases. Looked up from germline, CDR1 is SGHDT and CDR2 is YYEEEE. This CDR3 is CASSLEAGTGAFF. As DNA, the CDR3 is TGTGCCAGCAGCTTGGAGGCGGGGACCGGAGCTTTCTTT. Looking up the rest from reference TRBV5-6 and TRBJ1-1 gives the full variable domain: DAGVTQSPTHLIKTRGQQVTLRCSPKSGHDTVSWYQQALGQGPQFIFQYYEEEERQRGNFPDRFSGHQFPNYSSELNVNALLLGDSALYLCASSLEAGTGAFFGQGTRLTVV.

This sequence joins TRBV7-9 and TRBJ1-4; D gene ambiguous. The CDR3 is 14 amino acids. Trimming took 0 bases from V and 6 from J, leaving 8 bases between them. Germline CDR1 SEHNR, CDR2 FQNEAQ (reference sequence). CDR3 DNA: TGTGCCAGCAGCTTAGCGGCGACGGATGAAAAACTGTTTTTT. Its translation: CASSLAATDEKLFF.

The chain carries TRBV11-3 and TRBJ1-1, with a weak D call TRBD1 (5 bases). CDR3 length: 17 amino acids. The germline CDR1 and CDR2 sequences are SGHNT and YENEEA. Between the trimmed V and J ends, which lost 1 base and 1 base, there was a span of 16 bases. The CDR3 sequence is CASSLVGGAGSNTEAFF. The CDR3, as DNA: TGTGCCAGCAGCTTAGTTGGGGGAGCGGGGTCGAACACTGAAGCTTTCTTT. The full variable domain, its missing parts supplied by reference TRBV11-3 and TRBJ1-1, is EAGVVQSPRYKIIEKKQPVAFWCNPISGHNTLYWYLQNLGQGPELLIRYENEEAVDDSQLPKDRFSAERLKGVDSTLKIQPAELGDSAVYLCASSLVGGAGSNTEAFFGQGTRLTVV.

The CDR3 sequence is CASSVGASGRASETQYF. CDR3 sequence (DNA): TGTGCCAGCAGCGTAGGGGCTAGCGGGAGGGCCTCAGAGACCCAGTACTTC. This rearrangement joins TRBV9 to TRBJ2-5, with 12 bases matching TRBD2. The germline V gene has CDR1 SGDLS and CDR2 YYNGEE. V was pared by 0 bases and J by 4 bases, with 7 bases of the junction left unmatched. The CDR3 sequence is 17 residues long. Supplemented by reference TRBV9 and TRBJ2-5, the full variable domain reads DSGVTQTPKHLITATGQRVTLRCSPRSGDLSVYWYQQSLDQGLQFLIQYYNGEERAKGNILERFSAQQFPDLHSELNLSSLELGDSALYFCASSVGASGRASETQYFGPGTRLLVL.

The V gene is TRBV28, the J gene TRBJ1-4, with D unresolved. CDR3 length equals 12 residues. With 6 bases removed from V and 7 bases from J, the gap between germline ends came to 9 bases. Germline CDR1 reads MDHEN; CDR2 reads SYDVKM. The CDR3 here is CASSPIFEKLFF. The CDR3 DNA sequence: TGTGCCAGCAGCCCAATCTTTGAAAAACTGTTTTTT.

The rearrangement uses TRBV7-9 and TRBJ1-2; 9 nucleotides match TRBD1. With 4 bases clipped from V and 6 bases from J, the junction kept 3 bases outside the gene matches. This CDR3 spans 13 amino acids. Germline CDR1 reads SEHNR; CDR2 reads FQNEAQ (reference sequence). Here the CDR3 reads CASSSQGANGYTF. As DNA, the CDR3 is TGTGCCAGCAGCTCACAGGGGGCGAATGGCTACACCTTC.

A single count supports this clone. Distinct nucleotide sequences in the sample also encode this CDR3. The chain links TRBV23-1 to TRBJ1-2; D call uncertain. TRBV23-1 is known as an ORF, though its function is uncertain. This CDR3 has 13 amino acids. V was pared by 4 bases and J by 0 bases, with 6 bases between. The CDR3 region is CASSPRTNYGYTF. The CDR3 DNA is TGCGCCAGCAGTCCCAGGACTAACTATGGCTACACCTTC.

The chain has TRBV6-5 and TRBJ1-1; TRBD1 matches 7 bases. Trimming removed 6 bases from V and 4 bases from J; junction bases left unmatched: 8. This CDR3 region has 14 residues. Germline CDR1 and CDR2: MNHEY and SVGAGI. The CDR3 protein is CASSATGRATEAFF. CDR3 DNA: TGTGCCAGCAGCGCGACAGGGAGGGCCACTGAAGCTTTCTTT.

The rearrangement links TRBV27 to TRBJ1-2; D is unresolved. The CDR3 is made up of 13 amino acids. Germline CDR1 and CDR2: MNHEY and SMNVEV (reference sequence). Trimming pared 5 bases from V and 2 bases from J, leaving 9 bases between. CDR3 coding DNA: TGTGCCAGCAGTCCCAGGTTGAACTATGGCTACACCTTC. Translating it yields CASSPRLNYGYTF.

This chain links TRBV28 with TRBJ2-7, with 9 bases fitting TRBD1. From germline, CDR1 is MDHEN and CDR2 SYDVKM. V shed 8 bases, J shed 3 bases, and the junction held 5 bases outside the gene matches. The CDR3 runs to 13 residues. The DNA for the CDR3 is TGTGCCAGCGGTACAGGGGGCTACTACGAGCAGTACTTC. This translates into CASGTGGYYEQYF.

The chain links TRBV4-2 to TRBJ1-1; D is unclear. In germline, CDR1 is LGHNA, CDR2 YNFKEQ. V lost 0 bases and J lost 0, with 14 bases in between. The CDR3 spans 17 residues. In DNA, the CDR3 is TGTGCCAGCAGCCAAGATCTAACCATCGCCATGAACACTGAAGCTTTCTTT. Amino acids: CASSQDLTIAMNTEAFF.

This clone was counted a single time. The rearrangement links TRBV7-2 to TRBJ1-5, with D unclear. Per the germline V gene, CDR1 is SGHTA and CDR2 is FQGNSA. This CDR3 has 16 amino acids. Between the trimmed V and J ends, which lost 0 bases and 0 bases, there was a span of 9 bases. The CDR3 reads CASSLASGYSNQPQHF. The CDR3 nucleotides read TGTGCCAGCAGCTTAGCTTCAGGTTATAGCAATCAGCCCCAGCATTTT.

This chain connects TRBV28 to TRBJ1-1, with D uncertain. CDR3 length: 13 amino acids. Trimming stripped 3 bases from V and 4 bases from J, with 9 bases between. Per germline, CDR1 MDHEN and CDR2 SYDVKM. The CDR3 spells CASSLFPPTEAFF. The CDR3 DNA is TGTGCCAGCAGTTTGTTTCCCCCCACTGAAGCTTTCTTT.

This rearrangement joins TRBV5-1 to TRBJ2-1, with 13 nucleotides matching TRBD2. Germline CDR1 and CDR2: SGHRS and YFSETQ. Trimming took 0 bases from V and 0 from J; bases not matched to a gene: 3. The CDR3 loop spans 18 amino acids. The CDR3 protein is CASSLGTSGSVSYNEQFF. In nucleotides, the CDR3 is TGCGCCAGCAGCTTGGGGACTAGCGGGAGTGTCTCCTACAATGAGCAGTTCTTC.

As DNA, the CDR3 is TGTGCCAGCAGTCCTTACAATGAGCAGTTCTTC. Amino acids: CASSPYNEQFF. The chain uses TRBV6-5 and TRBJ2-1; no firm D call. Germline-derived CDR1 and CDR2 are MNHEY and SVGAGI. CDR3 length equals 11 residues. The V end was cut by 5 bases, the J end by 4 bases, with 3 bases between.

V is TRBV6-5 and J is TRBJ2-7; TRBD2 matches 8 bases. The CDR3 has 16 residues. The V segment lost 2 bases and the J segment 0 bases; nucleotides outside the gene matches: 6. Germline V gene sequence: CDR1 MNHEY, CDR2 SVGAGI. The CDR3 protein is CASSYEMREASYEQYF. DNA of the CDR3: TGTGCCAGCAGTTACGAGATGCGGGAGGCCTCCTACGAGCAGTACTTC.

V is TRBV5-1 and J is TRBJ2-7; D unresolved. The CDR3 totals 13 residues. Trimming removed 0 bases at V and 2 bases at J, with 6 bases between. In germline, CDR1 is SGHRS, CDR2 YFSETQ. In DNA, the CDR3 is TGCGCCAGCAGCTTGGACACCGCCTACGAGCAGTACTTC. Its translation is CASSLDTAYEQYF. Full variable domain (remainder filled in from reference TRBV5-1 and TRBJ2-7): KAGVTQTPRYLIKTRGQQVTLSCSPISGHRSVSWYQQTPGQGLQFLFEYFSETQRNKGNFPGRFSGRQFSNSRSEMNVSTLELGDSALYLCASSLDTAYEQYFGPGTRLTVT.

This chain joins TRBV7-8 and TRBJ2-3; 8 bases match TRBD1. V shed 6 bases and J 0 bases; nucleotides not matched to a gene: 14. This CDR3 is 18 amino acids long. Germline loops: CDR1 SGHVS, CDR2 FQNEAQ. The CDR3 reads CASSETGQVLSSTDTQYF. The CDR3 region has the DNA TGTGCCAGCAGTGAGACGGGACAGGTTCTGTCTAGCACAGATACGCAGTATTTT.

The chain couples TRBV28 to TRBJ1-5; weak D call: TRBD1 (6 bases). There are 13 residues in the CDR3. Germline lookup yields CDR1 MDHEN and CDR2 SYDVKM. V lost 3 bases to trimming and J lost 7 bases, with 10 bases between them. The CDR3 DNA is TGTGCCAGCAGTTTTTTACAGGGCCAGCCCCAGCATTTT. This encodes CASSFLQGQPQHF.

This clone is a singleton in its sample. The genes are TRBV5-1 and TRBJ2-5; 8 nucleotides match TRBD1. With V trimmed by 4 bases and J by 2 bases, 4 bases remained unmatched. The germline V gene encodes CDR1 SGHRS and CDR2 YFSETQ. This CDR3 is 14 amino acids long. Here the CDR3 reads CASSEGTGQETQYF. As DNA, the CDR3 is TGCGCCAGCAGCGAGGGGACAGGACAAGAGACCCAGTACTTC.

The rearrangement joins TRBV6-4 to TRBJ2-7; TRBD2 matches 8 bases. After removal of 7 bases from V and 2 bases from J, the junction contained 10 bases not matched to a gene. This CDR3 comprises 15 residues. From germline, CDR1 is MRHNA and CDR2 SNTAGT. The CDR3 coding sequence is TGTGCCAGCAATGATAGCGGGGAGGGGGCCTACGAGCAGTACTTC. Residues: CASNDSGEGAYEQYF.

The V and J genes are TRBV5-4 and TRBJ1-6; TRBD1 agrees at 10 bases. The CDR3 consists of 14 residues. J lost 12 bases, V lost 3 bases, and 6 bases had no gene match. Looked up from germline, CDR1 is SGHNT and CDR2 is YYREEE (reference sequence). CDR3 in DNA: TGTGCCAGCAGCTGGGACAGGGGAGGAGAACCCCTCCACTTT. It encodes CASSWDRGGEPLHF.

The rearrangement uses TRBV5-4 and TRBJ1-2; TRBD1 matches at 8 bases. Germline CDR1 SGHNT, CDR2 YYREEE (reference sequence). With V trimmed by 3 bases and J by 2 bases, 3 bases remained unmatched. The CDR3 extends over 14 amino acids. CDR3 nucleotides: TGTGCCAGCAGCTCGGGACAGGCCAACTATGGCTACACCTTC. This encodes CASSSGQANYGYTF.

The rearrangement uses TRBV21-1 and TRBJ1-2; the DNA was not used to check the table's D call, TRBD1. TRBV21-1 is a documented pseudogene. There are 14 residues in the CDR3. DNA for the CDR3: TGTGCCAGCGGCCCTAACAGGGGACGCTATGGCTACACCTTC. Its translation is CASGPNRGRYGYTF.

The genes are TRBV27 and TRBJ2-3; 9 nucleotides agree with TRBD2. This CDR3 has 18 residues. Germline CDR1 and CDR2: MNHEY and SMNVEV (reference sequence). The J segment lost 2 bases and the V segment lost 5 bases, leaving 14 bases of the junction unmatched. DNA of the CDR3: TGTGCCAGCAGTCTCTTCCTCCCTAGCGGGGCGGCCACAGATACGCAGTATTTT. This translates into CASSLFLPSGAATDTQYF.

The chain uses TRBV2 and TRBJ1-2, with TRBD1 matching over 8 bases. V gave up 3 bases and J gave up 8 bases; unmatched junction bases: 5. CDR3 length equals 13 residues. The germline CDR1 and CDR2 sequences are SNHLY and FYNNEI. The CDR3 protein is CASSEDRVDGYTF. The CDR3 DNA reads TGTGCCAGCAGTGAGGACAGGGTGGACGGCTACACCTTC.

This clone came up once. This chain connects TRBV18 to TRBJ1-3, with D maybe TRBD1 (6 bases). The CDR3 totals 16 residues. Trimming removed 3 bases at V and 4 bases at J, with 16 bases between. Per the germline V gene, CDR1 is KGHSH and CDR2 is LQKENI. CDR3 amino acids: CASSPRGGREGNTIYF. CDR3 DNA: TGTGCCAGCTCACCTCGTGGGGGGCGCGAAGGAAACACCATATATTTT. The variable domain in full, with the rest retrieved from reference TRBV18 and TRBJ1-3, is NAGVMQNPRHLVRRRGQEARLRCSPMKGHSHVYWYRQLPEEGLKFMVYLQKENIIDESGMPKERFSAEFPKEGPSILRIQQVVRGDSAAYFCASSPRGGREGNTIYFGEGSWLTVV.

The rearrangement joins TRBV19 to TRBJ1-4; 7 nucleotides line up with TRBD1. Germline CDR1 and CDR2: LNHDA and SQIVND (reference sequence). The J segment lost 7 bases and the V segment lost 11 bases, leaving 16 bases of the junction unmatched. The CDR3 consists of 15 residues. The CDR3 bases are TGTGCCGCCTCGCGGCAGGGGGAACATAGTGAAAAACTGTTTTTT. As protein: CAASRQGEHSEKLFF.

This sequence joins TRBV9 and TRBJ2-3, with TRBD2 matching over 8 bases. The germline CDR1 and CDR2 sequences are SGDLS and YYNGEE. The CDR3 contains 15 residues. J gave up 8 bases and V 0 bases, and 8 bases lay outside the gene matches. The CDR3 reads CASSVERAGVGTQYF. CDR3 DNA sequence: TGTGCCAGCAGCGTAGAGAGAGCGGGAGTAGGTACGCAGTATTTT.

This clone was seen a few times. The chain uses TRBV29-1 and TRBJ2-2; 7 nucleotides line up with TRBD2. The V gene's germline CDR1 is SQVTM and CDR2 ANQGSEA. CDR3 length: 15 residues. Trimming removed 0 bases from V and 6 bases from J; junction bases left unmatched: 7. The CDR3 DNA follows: TGCAGCGTTGAAGAGTTCGGGGGAGGGTCCGGGGAGCTGTTTTTT. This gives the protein CSVEEFGGGSGELFF.